The 31 T cell receptor beta chains below all came from one sample that was sequenced in a study of T-cell reconstitution after alpha-beta-depleted transplantation in children. Unique molecular identifiers were incorporated when the TCRbeta library was constructed. TCRdb re-called the PCR reads through MiXCR, storing one row per CDR3 protein. In the table there are around 370,000 distinct CDR3 sequences, around 15% of which are singletons. The sequences come from PBMCs, mostly from graft donor cells, collected 360 days after TCRalphabeta/CD19-depleted stem cell transplant. Source of these receptors: a male patient between 2 and 10 years old who had a stem cell transplant for acute lymphoblastic leukemia, so the T cells may come from the graft donor.

The genes are TRBV5-1 and TRBJ2-1, with 7 bases that match TRBD1. This CDR3 has 16 residues. Germline loops: CDR1 SGHRS, CDR2 YFSETQ. The V gene end was trimmed by 3 bases and the J gene end by 2 bases; junction bases not matched to a gene: 8. CDR3 sequence reads: CASSSRDRVAYNEQFF. CDR3 bases: TGCGCCAGCAGCTCCCGCGACAGGGTGGCCTACAATGAGCAGTTCTTC.

The J gene is TRBJ2-1, the V gene TRBV4-1; TRBD2 is a possible D gene (5 bases). Germline-derived CDR1 and CDR2 are MGHRA and YSYEKL. The CDR3 extends over 16 amino acids. Trimming left V 2 bases short and J 6 bases short, with 17 bases between. This CDR3 is CASSQISTGLPNEQFF. DNA for the CDR3: TGCGCCAGCAGCCAAATCTCGACTGGACTTCCCAATGAGCAGTTCTTC.

This clonotype has a handful of counts. The chain is built from TRBV4-3 and TRBJ2-7; 9 nucleotides agree with TRBD1. The CDR3 extends over 17 amino acids. CDR1 LGHNA and CDR2 YSLEER come from the germline V gene. V gave up 0 bases and J gave up 3 bases; unmatched junction bases: 9. The CDR3 sequence: CASSQDGLGQGNYEQYF. In DNA form, the CDR3 reads TGCGCCAGCAGCCAAGATGGGCTTGGACAGGGGAACTACGAGCAGTACTTC.

This clonotype was observed at least ten times. The V and J genes are TRBV5-1 and TRBJ2-7; 7 nucleotides align to TRBD1. This CDR3 has 13 residues. Unmatched junction bases numbered 1, after V lost 1 base and J lost 3 bases. Germline V gene sequence: CDR1 SGHRS, CDR2 YFSETQ. CDR3 DNA: TGCGCCAGCAGCTTGACAGGGGACTACGAGCAGTACTTC. Protein sequence: CASSLTGDYEQYF.

Only a few counts were recorded for this clonotype. The chain is built from TRBV20-1 and TRBJ2-1; TRBD1 matches at 9 bases. After removal of 6 bases from V and 10 bases from J, the junction contained 16 bases not matched to a gene. The germline V gene encodes CDR1 DFQATT and CDR2 SNEGSKA (reference sequence). The CDR3 consists of 15 residues. DNA for the CDR3: TGCAGTGCCTCAAGCCGGGACAGGGTACCATGGGAGCAGTTCTTC. Amino acid sequence: CSASSRDRVPWEQFF.

This clonotype has a count of ten or more. The J gene is TRBJ2-3, the V gene TRBV5-1; D assignment may be TRBD1 or TRBD2 (5 bases each). V lost 2 bases and J 0 bases, leaving 7 bases between the germline ends. The CDR3 runs to 14 residues. Germline V gene sequence: CDR1 SGHRS, CDR2 YFSETQ. CDR3 sequence: CASSFWDSTDTQYF. The CDR3 bases are TGCGCCAGCAGCTTCTGGGACAGCACAGATACGCAGTATTTT.

The V gene is TRBV20-1, the J gene TRBJ1-1; no definite D call. This CDR3 is built from 12 residues. The V end was cut by 1 base, the J end by 5 bases, with 8 bases between. Germline values: CDR1 DFQATT, CDR2 SNEGSKA (reference sequence). The DNA of the CDR3 is TGCAGTGCTAGAGCCCGATGGACTGAAGCTTTCTTT. Protein sequence: CSARARWTEAFF.

This clonotype was observed at least ten times. This chain joins TRBV7-8 and TRBJ1-1; D gene ambiguous. The CDR3 is 13 amino acids. CDR1 and CDR2 from the germline V gene are SGHVS and FQNEAQ. Between the trimmed V and J ends, which lost 1 base and 4 bases, there was a span of 7 bases. CDR3 in DNA: TGTGCCAGCAGCTTAGACCTGTTCACTGAAGCTTTCTTT. Its translation is CASSLDLFTEAFF.

This chain joins TRBV25-1 and TRBJ2-7; TRBD1 aligns across 8 bases. V shed 3 bases and J 4 bases; nucleotides not matched to a gene: 11. Per germline, CDR1 MGHDK and CDR2 SYGVNS. The length of the CDR3 is 16 residues. The CDR3 protein is CASSDLDRGFPYEQYF. In DNA form, the CDR3 reads TGTGCCAGCAGTGATCTCGACAGGGGCTTTCCTTACGAGCAGTACTTC.

This clonotype turned up a few times. The CDR3 region is CASSLVMADRRNTEAFF. In DNA form, the CDR3 reads TGTGCCAGCAGCTTAGTTATGGCTGACAGGCGGAACACTGAAGCTTTCTTT. The V call is TRBV7-6, the J call TRBJ1-1, with D possibly being TRBD1 (6 bases). Germline V gene data show CDR1 as SGHVS and CDR2 as FNYEAQ. The CDR3 is 17 amino acids. V was pared by 1 base and J by 1 base, with 16 bases between.

This clonotype was seen only a few times. The gene calls are TRBV5-6 and TRBJ1-6; perhaps TRBD1 as D (5 bases). V was cut by 0 bases and J by 7 bases, with 14 bases left in between. From germline, CDR1 is SGHDT and CDR2 YYEEEE. The CDR3 runs 16 residues. DNA for the CDR3: TGTGCCAGCAGCTTGGATCAGGGCAATACCAATTCACCCCTCCACTTT. The encoded protein is CASSLDQGNTNSPLHF.

This clonotype was picked up a small number of times. V gene TRBV7-8 combines with J gene TRBJ2-3, with 9 bases identical to TRBD2. CDR3 size: 16 residues. Germline V CDR1 and CDR2: SGHVS, FQNEAQ. J was trimmed by 4 bases and V by 5 bases; bases with no gene match: 10. The CDR3 DNA follows: TGTGCCAGCAGCACACGTCTAGCGGGGTGGCCAGATACGCAGTATTTT. Its translation is CASSTRLAGWPDTQYF.

In its sample, this clonotype was seen many times. This rearrangement joins TRBV15 to TRBJ2-1; 7 bases are shared with TRBD2. V was clipped by 7 bases and J by 3 bases; unmatched bases: 6. Germline-derived CDR1 and CDR2 are LNHNV and YYDKDF (reference sequence). CDR3 length: 14 residues. This CDR3 reads CATIPGGSYNEQFF. The CDR3 DNA reads as TGTGCCACCATCCCCGGCGGGAGCTACAATGAGCAGTTCTTC.

This clonotype was seen a handful of times. V is TRBV12-3 or TRBV12-4 and J is TRBJ2-1, with 7 bases identical to TRBD2. V gave up 6 bases and J gave up 4 bases; unmatched junction bases: 9. This CDR3 is 15 amino acids long. The CDR3 reads CASSSTTGGYNEQFF. Here the CDR3 DNA reads TGTGCCAGCAGCTCCACAACCGGGGGGTACAATGAGCAGTTCTTC.

This clonotype showed up just a few times. The rearrangement joins TRBV29-1 to TRBJ2-1; D call uncertain. Between the trimmed V and J ends, which lost 4 bases and 7 bases, there was a span of 11 bases. The length of the CDR3 is 12 residues. The germline V gene has CDR1 SQVTM and CDR2 ANQGSEA. The DNA for the CDR3 is TGCAGCGTTGTGAAACCCCCAAATGAGCAGTTCTTC. Its translation: CSVVKPPNEQFF.

The J gene is TRBJ2-3, the V gene TRBV4-3, with 9 nucleotides matching TRBD2. The germline CDR1 and CDR2 sequences are LGHNA and YSLEER. Germline trimming cut 3 bases from V and 3 bases from J; bases unmatched to any gene: 7. This CDR3 region has 16 residues. The chain's CDR3 is CASSHQAGGLTDTQYF. The DNA of the CDR3 is TGCGCCAGCAGCCACCAAGCGGGAGGACTTACAGATACGCAGTATTTT.

The chain couples TRBV11-2 to TRBJ1-2; D gene uncertain. Germline assignment: CDR1 SGHAT and CDR2 FQNNGV. V was shortened by 5 bases and J by 2 bases, with 9 bases between the two germline ends. The CDR3 runs to 13 residues. The CDR3 nucleotides are TGTGCCAGCAGCCCCCGGTACAACTATGGCTACACCTTC. This encodes CASSPRYNYGYTF. The variable domain in full, completed from reference TRBV11-2 and TRBJ1-2, reads EAGVAQSPRYKIIEKRQSVAFWCNPISGHATLYWYQQILGQGPKLLIQFQNNGVVDDSQLPKDRFSAERLKGVDSTLKIQPAKLEDSAVYLCASSPRYNYGYTFGSGTRLTVV.

The table lists this clonotype with many counts. J is TRBJ2-7 and V is TRBV28; D gene unclear. Trimming removed 0 bases at V and 3 bases at J, with 9 bases between. The CDR3 is made up of 14 amino acids. From germline, CDR1 is MDHEN and CDR2 SYDVKM. The CDR3 region has the DNA TGTGCCAGCAGTTTATGGACTGCATTCTACGAGCAGTACTTC. Encoded protein: CASSLWTAFYEQYF.

This clonotype was recorded many times. V and J are TRBV5-1 and TRBJ2-3; TRBD2 agrees at 9 bases. The CDR3 totals 16 residues. From germline, CDR1 is SGHRS and CDR2 YFSETQ. V dropped 2 bases and J dropped 3; count of bases not matched to a gene: 7. The CDR3 region is CASSFLLAGATDTQYF. The DNA of the CDR3 is TGCGCCAGCAGCTTCCTCTTAGCGGGAGCAACAGATACGCAGTATTTT.

This clonotype was observed at least ten times. The chain is built from TRBV6-2 or TRBV6-3 and TRBJ2-5; possibly TRBD2 for D (5 bases). Germline values: CDR1 MNHEY, CDR2 SVGEGT. The CDR3 loop spans 11 amino acids. V dropped 8 bases and J dropped 2 bases, with 6 bases sitting between them. The CDR3 protein is CASERQETQYF. The DNA for the CDR3 is TGTGCCAGCGAGCGGCAAGAGACCCAGTACTTC.

This clonotype has just a few counts. The chain couples TRBV11-2 to TRBJ2-5; TRBD2 is a possible D gene (5 bases). The CDR3 spans 13 residues. Germline CDR1 SGHAT, CDR2 FQNNGV. V lost 4 bases and J lost 2, with 8 bases in between. This chain's CDR3 is CASSSGMQETQYF. The DNA for the CDR3 is TGTGCCAGCAGCTCGGGGATGCAAGAGACCCAGTACTTC.

This clonotype was found a few times. V usage is TRBV18 and J usage is TRBJ2-7; perhaps TRBD2 as D (6 bases). The CDR3 extends over 12 amino acids. The V end was cut by 2 bases, the J end by 5 bases, with 7 bases between. Germline V lookup: CDR1 KGHSH, CDR2 LQKENI. The CDR3 sequence: CASSPWGDEQYF. CDR3 nucleotides: TGTGCCAGCTCACCATGGGGGGACGAGCAGTACTTC.

The CDR3 coding sequence is TGCGCCAGCAGCTTGATGGCTAGCGGGGGAGATACGCAGTATTTT. It is translated as CASSLMASGGDTQYF. The gene calls are TRBV5-1 and TRBJ2-3; TRBD2 agrees at 10 bases. Germline trimming cut 1 base from V and 5 bases from J; bases unmatched to any gene: 4. Germline V CDR1 and CDR2: SGHRS, YFSETQ. This CDR3 is built from 15 residues. The full variable domain, with the rest looked up from reference TRBV5-1 and TRBJ2-3, is KAGVTQTPRYLIKTRGQQVTLSCSPISGHRSVSWYQQTPGQGLQFLFEYFSETQRNKGNFPGRFSGRQFSNSRSEMNVSTLELGDSALYLCASSLMASGGDTQYFGPGTRLTVL.

The chain couples TRBV6-5 to TRBJ1-3; possibly TRBD1 for D (5 bases). Between the trimmed V and J ends, which lost 0 bases and 2 bases, there was a span of 11 bases. This CDR3 region has 16 residues. The germline gives CDR1 MNHEY, CDR2 SVGAGI. The CDR3 sequence is CASSYSPTVPGNTIYF. The DNA of the CDR3 is TGTGCCAGCAGTTACTCTCCGACAGTTCCTGGAAACACCATATATTTT.

This clonotype was detected only a few times. The chain links TRBV5-1 to TRBJ1-3; TRBD1 matches 8 bases. CDR1 SGHRS and CDR2 YFSETQ come from the germline V gene. CDR3 size: 16 residues. V dropped 0 bases and J dropped 0; count of bases not matched to a gene: 2. This chain's CDR3 is CASSLAGQGSGNTIYF. CDR3 nucleotide sequence: TGCGCCAGCAGCTTGGCCGGACAGGGCTCTGGAAACACCATATATTTT.

There are a few counts of this clonotype. The genes are TRBV7-2 and TRBJ2-7, with 8 bases that match TRBD1. Germline values: CDR1 SGHTA, CDR2 FQGNSA. The junction had 7 bases not matched to a gene; V was cut back by 5 bases and J by 1 base. CDR3 length equals 15 residues. The CDR3 loop is CASSPGGTHSYEQYF. The CDR3 nucleotides read TGTGCCAGCAGCCCAGGGGGCACCCATTCCTACGAGCAGTACTTC.

The V call is TRBV9, the J call TRBJ1-5; maybe TRBD1 (6 bases). Between the trimmed V and J ends, which lost 0 bases and 4 bases, there was a span of 11 bases. Germline V lookup: CDR1 SGDLS, CDR2 YYNGEE. CDR3 size: 15 residues. In DNA form, the CDR3 reads TGTGCCAGCAGCGTAGATGCAGGGGCGAATCAGCCCCAGCATTTT. This translates into CASSVDAGANQPQHF.

This rearrangement joins TRBV7-2 to TRBJ2-7, with TRBD2 matching 8 bases. V lost 7 bases and J lost 3; bases outside the gene matches: 2. Looked up from germline, CDR1 is SGHTA and CDR2 is FQGNSA. The CDR3 contains 12 residues. The CDR3 loop is CASTSGYYEQYF. The CDR3 DNA reads TGTGCCAGCACTAGCGGGTACTACGAGCAGTACTTC.

The V call is TRBV5-4, the J call TRBJ1-2; D might be TRBD1 (5 bases). This CDR3 region has 15 residues. The germline CDR1 and CDR2 sequences are SGHNT and YYREEE (reference sequence). V lost 0 bases to trimming and J lost 3 bases, with 12 bases between them. For the CDR3, the DNA is TGTGCCAGCAGCTTGGGCAGGGAGAGGGACTATGGCTACACCTTC. Protein product: CASSLGRERDYGYTF.

This clonotype has at least ten counts. J is TRBJ1-2 and V is TRBV5-1, with D hard to call. V gave up 0 bases and J gave up 8 bases, with 11 bases separating them. This CDR3 has 13 amino acids. Germline CDR1 is SGHRS and CDR2 is YFSETQ. For the CDR3, the DNA is TGCGCCAGCAGCTTGGATCCCGGCGGCGGCTACACCTTC. Amino acid sequence: CASSLDPGGGYTF.

The sample holds a few counts of this clonotype. The rearrangement links TRBV20-1 to TRBJ2-7; D remains ambiguous. The germline V gene encodes CDR1 DFQATT and CDR2 SNEGSKA (reference sequence). This CDR3 has 12 residues. V was clipped by 2 bases and J by 0 bases, with 5 bases between them. The CDR3 DNA reads TGCAGTGCTAGACTTTCCTCCTACGAGCAGTACTTC. It yields the protein CSARLSSYEQYF.